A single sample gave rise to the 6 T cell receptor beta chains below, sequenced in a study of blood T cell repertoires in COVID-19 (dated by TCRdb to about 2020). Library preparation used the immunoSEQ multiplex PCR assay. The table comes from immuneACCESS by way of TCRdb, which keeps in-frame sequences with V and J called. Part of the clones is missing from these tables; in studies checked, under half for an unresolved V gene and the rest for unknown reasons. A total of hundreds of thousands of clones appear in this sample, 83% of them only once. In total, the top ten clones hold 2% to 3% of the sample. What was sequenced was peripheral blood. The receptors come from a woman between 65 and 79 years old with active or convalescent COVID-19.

CDR3 region: CAWSVPGAIYNEQFF. For the CDR3, the DNA is TGTGCCTGGAGTGTACCTGGGGCCATCTACAATGAGCAGTTCTTC. The rearrangement links TRBV30 to TRBJ2-1; TRBD1 might be the D (5 bases). V lost 0 bases to trimming and J lost 3 bases, with 12 bases between them. This CDR3 region has 15 residues. Germline loops: CDR1 GTSNPN, CDR2 SVGIG (reference sequence).

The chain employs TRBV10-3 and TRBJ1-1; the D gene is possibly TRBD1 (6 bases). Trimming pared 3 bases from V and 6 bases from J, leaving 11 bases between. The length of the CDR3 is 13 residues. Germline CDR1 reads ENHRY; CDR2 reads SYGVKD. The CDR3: CAISDQQGAEAFF. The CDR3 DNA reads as TGTGCCATCAGTGATCAACAGGGCGCTGAAGCTTTCTTT.

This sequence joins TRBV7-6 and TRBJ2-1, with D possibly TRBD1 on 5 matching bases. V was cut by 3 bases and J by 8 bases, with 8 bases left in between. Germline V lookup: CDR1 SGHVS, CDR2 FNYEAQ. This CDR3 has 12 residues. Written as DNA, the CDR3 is TGTGCCAGCAGCTTCTTACAGGATGAGCAGTTCTTC. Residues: CASSFLQDEQFF.

The CDR3 reads CASSRGETNEKLFF. In nucleotides, the CDR3 is TGTGCCAGCAGCCGCGGGGAAACTAATGAAAAACTGTTTTTT. J is TRBJ1-4 and V is TRBV5-4; D is unresolved. Trimming left V 4 bases short and J 1 base short, with 8 bases between. This CDR3 region has 14 residues. Germline loops: CDR1 SGHNT, CDR2 YYREEE (reference sequence).

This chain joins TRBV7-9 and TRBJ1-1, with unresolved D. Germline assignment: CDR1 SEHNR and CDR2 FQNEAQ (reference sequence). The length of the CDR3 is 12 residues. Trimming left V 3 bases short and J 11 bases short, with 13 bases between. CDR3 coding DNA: TGTGCCAGCAGCTTGGCAGATTTTGATGCTTTCTTT. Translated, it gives CASSLADFDAFF.

The CDR3 DNA is TGTGCCAGCAGTCTAGACAGCTCGAACACTGAAGCTTTCTTT. It codes for CASSLDSSNTEAFF. The chain carries TRBV6-6 and TRBJ1-1, with D possibly matching TRBD1 (5 bases). Trimming removed 5 bases from V and 1 base from J, with 11 bases in between. Germline V gives CDR1 MNHNY, CDR2 SVGAGI (reference sequence). CDR3 size: 14 residues.